Below are 12 T cell receptor beta chains sequenced from a single sample in a study of T cells after yellow fever vaccination. TCRdb re-analysed the 5' RACE reads in MiXCR, keeping a single row per CDR3 protein. Found here are more than 250,000 distinct CDR3 sequences, around 7.3% of them singletons; the top ten hold 18%. Sequenced material: PBMCs, taken about 49 days after the first yellow fever vaccination. The receptors were gathered from a man aged 18-30 years who received the YFV17D yellow fever vaccine.

This clonotype was counted between two and nine times. The chain recombines TRBV20-1 with TRBJ2-3; D possibly corresponds to TRBD2 (6 bases). V was trimmed by 6 bases and J by 4 bases, leaving 20 bases between them. The CDR3 length is 15 residues. Germline assignment: CDR1 DFQATT and CDR2 SNEGSKA (reference sequence). CDR3: CSADSWGVVADTQYF. As DNA, the CDR3 is TGCAGTGCGGATAGTTGGGGGGTGGTAGCAGATACGCAGTATTTT.

This clonotype was counted ten times or more. This chain connects TRBV7-9 to TRBJ2-1; D gene unclear. Germline values: CDR1 SEHNR, CDR2 FQNEAQ (reference sequence). V was trimmed by 2 bases and J by 7 bases, leaving 6 bases between them. This CDR3 contains 12 residues. The CDR3 sequence: CASSLTINEQFF. The CDR3 bases are TGTGCCAGCAGCTTAACGATTAATGAGCAGTTCTTC.

J is TRBJ2-3 and V is TRBV12-3 or TRBV12-4, with D hard to call. CDR3 length equals 13 residues. The V end was cut by 5 bases, the J end by 11 bases, with 17 bases between. CDR3 protein: CASSPQTRGEQYF. DNA of the CDR3: TGTGCCAGCAGTCCGCAGACCAGAGGAGAGCAGTATTTT.

The CDR3 loop reads CASSSRGYGIGELFF. CDR3 bases: TGTGCCAGCAGTTCTCGGGGTTATGGGATAGGGGAGCTGTTTTTT. V gene TRBV28 combines with J gene TRBJ2-2; TRBD2 is a possible D gene (5 bases). This CDR3 has 15 residues. Germline assignment: CDR1 MDHEN and CDR2 SYDVKM. Trimming pared 4 bases from V and 8 bases from J, leaving 17 bases between.

V usage is TRBV19 and J usage is TRBJ2-5; D is ambiguous. CDR1 is LNHDA, CDR2 SQIVND, per germline (reference sequence). With 6 bases removed from V and 7 bases from J, the gap between germline ends came to 21 bases. The CDR3 extends over 15 amino acids. CDR3 in amino acids: CASSPPGRLVTTQYF. The CDR3 nucleotides read TGTGCCAGTAGCCCCCCGGGCAGGCTGGTTACGACCCAGTACTTC.

The rearrangement joins TRBV28 to TRBJ2-6; D is possibly TRBD1 (6 bases). Germline CDR1 MDHEN, CDR2 SYDVKM. V lost 4 bases and J lost 0, with 7 bases in between. The CDR3 extends over 15 amino acids. For the CDR3, the DNA is TGTGCCAGCAGTTGGACAGCCTCTGGGGCCAACGTCCTGACTTTC. As protein: CASSWTASGANVLTF.

The sample holds a few counts of this clonotype. The chain combines TRBV4-1 with TRBJ1-3, with D unclear. CDR1 MGHRA and CDR2 YSYEKL come from the germline V gene. The V end lost 0 bases, the J end lost 4 bases, and 1 base lay between the germline ends. The CDR3 length is 12 residues. This CDR3 reads CASSQEGNTIYF. CDR3 bases: TGCGCCAGCAGCCAAGAAGGAAACACCATATATTTT.

The chain recombines TRBV24-1 with TRBJ2-5; the D is unclear. The CDR3 totals 13 residues. Germline V gene lookup returns CDR1 KGHDR and CDR2 SFDVKD. Trimming took off 4 bases at V and 2 bases at J, with 7 bases between the two ends. The chain's CDR3 is CATSDQNQETQYF. Here the CDR3 DNA reads TGTGCCACCAGTGACCAAAATCAAGAGACCCAGTACTTC.

The sample holds a few counts of this clonotype. The chain is built from TRBV15 and TRBJ2-3; the D gene could be TRBD1 or TRBD2 (6 bases each). CDR1 is LNHNV and CDR2 is YYDKDF in the germline V gene (reference sequence). This CDR3 has 14 residues. Trimming shortened V by 5 bases and J by 4 bases, and 13 bases separated the two germline ends. CDR3 sequence (DNA): TGTGCCACCAGCGGTGGGGGGCACTCAGATACGCAGTATTTT. Amino acid sequence: CATSGGGHSDTQYF. The full variable domain, with the rest looked up from reference TRBV15 and TRBJ2-3, is DAMVIQNPRYQVTQFGKPVTLSCSQTLNHNVMYWYQQKSSQAPKLLFHYYDKDFNNEADTPDNFQSRRPNTSFCFLDIRSPGLGDTAMYLCATSGGGHSDTQYFGPGTRLTVL.

This clonotype appeared a few times. The chain combines TRBV29-1 with TRBJ1-1; D might be TRBD1 (6 bases). This CDR3 region has 12 residues. V lost 6 bases and J lost 6, with 14 bases in between. Germline CDR1 and CDR2: SQVTM and ANQGSEA. CDR3 region: CSVGGDLAEAFF. Here the CDR3 DNA reads TGCAGCGTAGGGGGGGATTTGGCTGAAGCTTTCTTT. Variable domain in full (rest from reference TRBV29-1 and TRBJ1-1): SAVISQKPSRDICQRGTSLTIQCQVDSQVTMMFWYRQQPGQSLTLIATANQGSEATYESGFVIDKFPISRPNLTFSTLTVSNMSPEDSSIYLCSVGGDLAEAFFGQGTRLTVV.

In its sample, this clonotype was seen many times. The rearrangement uses TRBV7-2 and TRBJ1-5, with D hard to call. The germline V gene encodes CDR1 SGHTA and CDR2 FQGNSA. V was trimmed by 1 base and J by 5 bases, leaving 9 bases between them. CDR3 length equals 14 residues. The CDR3 DNA reads as TGTGCCAGCAGCTTAGGAAACACCGATCAGCCCCAGCATTTT. The encoded protein is CASSLGNTDQPQHF. The whole variable domain, filled in from reference TRBV7-2 and TRBJ1-5, reads GAGVSQSPSNKVTEKGKDVELRCDPISGHTALYWYRQSLGQGLEFLIYFQGNSAPDKSGLPSDRFSAERTGGSVSTLTIQRTQQEDSAVYLCASSLGNTDQPQHFGDGTRLSIL.

This clonotype was observed at least ten times. The V call is TRBV7-3, the J call TRBJ2-2; D gene uncertain. This CDR3 region has 14 residues. Germline V gene sequence: CDR1 SGHTA, CDR2 FQGTGA. With 1 base removed from V and 3 bases from J, the gap between germline ends came to 6 bases. CDR3 loop: CASSLNGYTGELFF. The CDR3, as DNA: TGTGCCAGCAGCTTAAACGGCTACACCGGGGAGCTGTTTTTT.